This T cell receptor beta chain was sequenced for a study of early T cells in non-severe SARS-CoV-2 infection. This clonotype appeared many times. TCRdb re-analysed the 5' RACE reads in MiXCR, keeping a single row per CDR3 protein. Among around 19,000 distinct CDR3 sequences listed, approximately 6.2% were seen once. This CDR3 is 14 amino acids long. V lost 10 bases and J 3 bases, leaving 15 bases between the germline ends. CDR1 SEHNR and CDR2 FQNEAQ come from the germline V gene (reference sequence). The sequence came from an adult who was a healthcare worker with PCR-confirmed SARS-CoV-2 infection or an uninfected control (not recorded which). The chain carries TRBV7-9 and TRBJ2-2; TRBD1 might be the D (6 bases). The sequencing sample was made of whole blood. In nucleotides, the CDR3 is TGTGCCAACTCCAGGGGCGTGCACACCGGGGAGCTGTTTTTT. The encoded protein is CANSRGVHTGELFF.